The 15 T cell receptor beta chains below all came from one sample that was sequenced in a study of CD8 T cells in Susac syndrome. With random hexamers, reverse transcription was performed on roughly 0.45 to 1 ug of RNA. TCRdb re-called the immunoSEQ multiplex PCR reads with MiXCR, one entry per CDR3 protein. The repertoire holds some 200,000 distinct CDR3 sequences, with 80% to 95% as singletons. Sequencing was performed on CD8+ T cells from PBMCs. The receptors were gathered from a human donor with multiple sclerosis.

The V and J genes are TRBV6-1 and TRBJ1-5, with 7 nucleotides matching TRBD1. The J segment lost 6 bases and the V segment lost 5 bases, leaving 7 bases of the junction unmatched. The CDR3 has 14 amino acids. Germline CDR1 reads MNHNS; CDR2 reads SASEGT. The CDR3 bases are TGTGCCAGCAGTACAGGGGAATCCCCTCAGCCCCAGCATTTT. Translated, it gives CASSTGESPQPQHF.

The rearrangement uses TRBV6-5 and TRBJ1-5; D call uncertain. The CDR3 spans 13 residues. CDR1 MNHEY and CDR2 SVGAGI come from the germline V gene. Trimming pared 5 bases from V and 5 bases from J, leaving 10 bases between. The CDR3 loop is CASSTGSYQPQHF. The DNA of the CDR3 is TGTGCCAGCAGTACTGGGTCTTATCAGCCCCAGCATTTT.

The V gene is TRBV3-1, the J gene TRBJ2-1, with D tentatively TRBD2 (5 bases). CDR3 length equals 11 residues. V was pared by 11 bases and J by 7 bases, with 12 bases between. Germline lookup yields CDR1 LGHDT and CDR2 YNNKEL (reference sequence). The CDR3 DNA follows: TGTGCCTCGGCTTCGGGAAATGAGCAGTTCTTC. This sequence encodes CASASGNEQFF.

The CDR3: CAAGYPYEQYF. In DNA form, the CDR3 reads TGTGCCGCAGGGTACCCGTACGAGCAGTACTTC. The V gene is TRBV27, the J gene TRBJ2-7, with D maybe TRBD1 (5 bases). Per germline, CDR1 MNHEY and CDR2 SMNVEV (reference sequence). V shed 11 bases and J shed 4 bases, with 12 bases lying between them. The CDR3 has 11 residues.

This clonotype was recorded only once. The CDR3 nucleotides are TGTGCCAGCAGCTCCGGACAGAGCTCCTACAATGAGCAGTTCTTC. This gives the protein CASSSGQSSYNEQFF. The chain has TRBV7-3 and TRBJ2-1, with D perhaps matching TRBD1 (6 bases). V lost 4 bases and J 0 bases, leaving 10 bases between the germline ends. The CDR3 has 15 amino acids. The V gene's germline CDR1 is SGHTA and CDR2 FQGTGA.

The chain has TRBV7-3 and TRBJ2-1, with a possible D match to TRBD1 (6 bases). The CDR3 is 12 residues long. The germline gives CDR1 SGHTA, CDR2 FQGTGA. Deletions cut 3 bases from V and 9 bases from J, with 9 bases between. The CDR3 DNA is TGTGCCAGCAGCTTGATAGGGGGTGAGCAGTTCTTC. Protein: CASSLIGGEQFF.

CDR3 loop: CASSQGRAQYNEQFF. CDR3 coding DNA: TGTGCCAGCAGCCAAGGGCGGGCGCAGTACAATGAGCAGTTCTTC. J is TRBJ2-1 and V is TRBV3-1, with D perhaps TRBD2 (5 bases). V was clipped by 1 base and J by 4 bases, with 11 bases between them. The germline V gene encodes CDR1 LGHDT and CDR2 YNNKEL (reference sequence). CDR3 size: 15 residues.

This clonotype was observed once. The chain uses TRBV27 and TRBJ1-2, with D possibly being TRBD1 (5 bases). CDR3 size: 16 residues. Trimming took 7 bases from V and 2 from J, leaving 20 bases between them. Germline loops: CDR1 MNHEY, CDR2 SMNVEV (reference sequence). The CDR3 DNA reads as TGTGCCAGCAAACAGGCCCGGGGGGGGAGCAACTATGGCTACACCTTC. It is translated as CASKQARGGSNYGYTF.

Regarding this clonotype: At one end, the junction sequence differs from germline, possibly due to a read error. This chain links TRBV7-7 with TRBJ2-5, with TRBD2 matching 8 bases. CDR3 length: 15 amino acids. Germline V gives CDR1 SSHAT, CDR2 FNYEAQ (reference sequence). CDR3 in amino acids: CASSLSGGARETQYF. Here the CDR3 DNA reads TGTGCTAGCAGCTTATCCGGGGGGGCCAGAGAGACCCAGTACTTC.

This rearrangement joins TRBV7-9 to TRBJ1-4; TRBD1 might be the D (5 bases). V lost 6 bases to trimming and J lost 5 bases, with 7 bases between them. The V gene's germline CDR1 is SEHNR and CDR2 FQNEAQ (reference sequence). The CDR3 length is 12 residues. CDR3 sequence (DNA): TGTGCCAGCAGTCGGACAAATGAAAAACTGTTTTTT. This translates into CASSRTNEKLFF.

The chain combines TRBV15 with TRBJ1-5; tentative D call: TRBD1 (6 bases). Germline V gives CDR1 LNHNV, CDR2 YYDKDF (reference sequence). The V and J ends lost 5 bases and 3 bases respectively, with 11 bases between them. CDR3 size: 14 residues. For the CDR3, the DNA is TGTGCCACCAGCTCTGGACAGATCAATCAGCCCCAGCATTTT. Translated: CATSSGQINQPQHF.

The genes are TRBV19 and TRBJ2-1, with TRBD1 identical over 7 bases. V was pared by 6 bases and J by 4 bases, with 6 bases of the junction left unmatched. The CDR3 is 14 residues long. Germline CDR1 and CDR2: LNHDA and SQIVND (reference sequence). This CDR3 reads CASSIDRAYNEQFF. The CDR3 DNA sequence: TGTGCCAGTAGCATCGACAGGGCTTACAATGAGCAGTTCTTC.

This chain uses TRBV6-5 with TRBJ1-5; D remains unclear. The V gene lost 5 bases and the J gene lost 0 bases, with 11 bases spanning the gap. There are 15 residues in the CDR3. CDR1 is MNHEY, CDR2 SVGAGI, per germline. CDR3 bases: TGTGCCAGCAGTACGGACGGAGCTAGCAATCAGCCCCAGCATTTT. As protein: CASSTDGASNQPQHF.

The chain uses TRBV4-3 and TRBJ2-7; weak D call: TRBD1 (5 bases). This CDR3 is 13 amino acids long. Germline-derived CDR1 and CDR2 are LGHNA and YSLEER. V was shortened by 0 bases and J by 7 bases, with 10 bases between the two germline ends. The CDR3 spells CASSQDGAQEQYF. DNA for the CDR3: TGCGCCAGCAGCCAAGATGGGGCCCAAGAGCAGTACTTC.

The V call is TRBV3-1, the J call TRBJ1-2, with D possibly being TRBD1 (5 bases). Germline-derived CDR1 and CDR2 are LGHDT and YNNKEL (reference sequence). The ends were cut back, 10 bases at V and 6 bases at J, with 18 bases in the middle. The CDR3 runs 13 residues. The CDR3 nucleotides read TGTGCCACCTTAGGGTACGGACAAGATGGCTACACCTTC. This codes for CATLGYGQDGYTF.